Sequencing of this TCR beta chain was carried out in a study of cytomegalovirus exposure and HLA in healthy donors. Whereas donors were nominally healthy upon sampling, unrecorded immune exposures were probable. For this clone: One end of the junction fails to match germline, which may point to a read error.

The PCR used 60 Vbeta and 13 Jbeta primers. Repertoires were generated with immunoSEQ multiplex PCR, while TCRdb's copy carries only in-frame clones and drops some. The sample consists of 150,000 to 190,000 clones, roughly four fifths of them appearing once. This CDR3 has 15 residues. CDR1 SGHTA and CDR2 FQGNSA come from the germline V gene. This chain joins TRBV7-2 and TRBJ2-5, with a tentative D call TRBD2 (5 bases). Sequencing was carried out using PBMCs. The clonotype originates from a man aged 18 to 30 in good health and CMV-seronegative. CDR3 loop: CASSFISRLQEAQYF. The CDR3 DNA is TGTGCCAGCAGCTTTATTAGCCGACTACAAGAGGCCCAGTACTTC. The whole variable domain, remainder taken from reference TRBV7-2 and TRBJ2-5, is GAGVSQSPSNKVTEKGKDVELRCDPISGHTALYWYRQSLGQGLEFLIYFQGNSAPDKSGLPSDRFSAERTGGSVSTLTIQRTQQEDSAVYLCASSFISRLQEAQYFGPGTRLLVL.